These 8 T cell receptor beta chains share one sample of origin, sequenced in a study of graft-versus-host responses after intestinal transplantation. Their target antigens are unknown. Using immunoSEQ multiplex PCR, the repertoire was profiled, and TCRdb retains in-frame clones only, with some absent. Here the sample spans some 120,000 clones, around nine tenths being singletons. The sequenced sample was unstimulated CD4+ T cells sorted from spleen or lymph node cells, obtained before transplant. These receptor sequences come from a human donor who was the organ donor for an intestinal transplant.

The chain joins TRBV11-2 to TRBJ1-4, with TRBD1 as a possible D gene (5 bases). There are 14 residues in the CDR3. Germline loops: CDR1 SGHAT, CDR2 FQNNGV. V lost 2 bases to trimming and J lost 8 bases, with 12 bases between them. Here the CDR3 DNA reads TGTGCCAGCAGCTTAAGGGACGAGAGGGAAAAACTGTTTTTT. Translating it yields CASSLRDEREKLFF. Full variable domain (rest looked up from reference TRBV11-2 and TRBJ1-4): EAGVAQSPRYKIIEKRQSVAFWCNPISGHATLYWYQQILGQGPKLLIQFQNNGVVDDSQLPKDRFSAERLKGVDSTLKIQPAKLEDSAVYLCASSLRDEREKLFFGSGTQLSVL.

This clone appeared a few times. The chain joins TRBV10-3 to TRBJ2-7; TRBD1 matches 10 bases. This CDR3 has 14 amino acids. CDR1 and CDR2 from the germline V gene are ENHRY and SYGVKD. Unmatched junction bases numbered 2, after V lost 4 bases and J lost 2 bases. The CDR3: CAISAGTGAYEQYF. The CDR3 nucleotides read TGTGCCATCAGTGCCGGGACAGGGGCCTACGAGCAGTACTTC.

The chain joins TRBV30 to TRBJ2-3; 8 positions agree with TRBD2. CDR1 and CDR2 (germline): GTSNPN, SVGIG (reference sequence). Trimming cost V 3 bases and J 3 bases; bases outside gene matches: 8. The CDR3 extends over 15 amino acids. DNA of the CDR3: TGTGCCTGGAGCCCGGGAGGACTAGCTACAGATACGCAGTATTTT. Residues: CAWSPGGLATDTQYF.

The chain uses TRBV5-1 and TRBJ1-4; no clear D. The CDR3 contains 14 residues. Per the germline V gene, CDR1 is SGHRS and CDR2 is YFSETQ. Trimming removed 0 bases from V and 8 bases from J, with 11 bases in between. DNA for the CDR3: TGCGCCAGCAGCTTGGCTGACGGCACAGAAAAACTGTTTTTT. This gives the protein CASSLADGTEKLFF.

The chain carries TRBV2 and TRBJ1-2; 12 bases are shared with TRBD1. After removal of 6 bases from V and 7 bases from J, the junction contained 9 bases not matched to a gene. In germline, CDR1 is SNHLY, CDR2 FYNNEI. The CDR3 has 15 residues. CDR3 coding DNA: TGTGCCAGCAGGCAACCCGGGACAGGGGGCCCTGGCTACACCTTC. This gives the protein CASRQPGTGGPGYTF.

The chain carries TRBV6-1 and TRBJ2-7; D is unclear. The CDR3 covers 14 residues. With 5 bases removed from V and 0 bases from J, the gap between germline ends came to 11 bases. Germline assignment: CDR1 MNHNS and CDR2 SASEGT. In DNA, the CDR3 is TGTGCCAGCAGTCCCCAGCTATTCTCCTACGAGCAGTACTTC. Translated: CASSPQLFSYEQYF.

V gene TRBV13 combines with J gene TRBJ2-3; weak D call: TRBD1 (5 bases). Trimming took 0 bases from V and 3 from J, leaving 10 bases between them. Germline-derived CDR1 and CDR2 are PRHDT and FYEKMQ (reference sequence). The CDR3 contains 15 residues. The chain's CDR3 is CASSLGQGWTDTQYF. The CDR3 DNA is TGTGCCAGCAGCTTAGGCCAGGGATGGACAGATACGCAGTATTTT.

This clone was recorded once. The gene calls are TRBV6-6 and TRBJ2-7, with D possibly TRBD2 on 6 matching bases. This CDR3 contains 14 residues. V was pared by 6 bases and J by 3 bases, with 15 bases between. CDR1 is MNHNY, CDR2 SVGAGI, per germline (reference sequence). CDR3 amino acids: CASSLFGGYYEQYF. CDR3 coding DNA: TGTGCCAGCAGCCTCTTTGGGGGGTACTACGAGCAGTACTTC.